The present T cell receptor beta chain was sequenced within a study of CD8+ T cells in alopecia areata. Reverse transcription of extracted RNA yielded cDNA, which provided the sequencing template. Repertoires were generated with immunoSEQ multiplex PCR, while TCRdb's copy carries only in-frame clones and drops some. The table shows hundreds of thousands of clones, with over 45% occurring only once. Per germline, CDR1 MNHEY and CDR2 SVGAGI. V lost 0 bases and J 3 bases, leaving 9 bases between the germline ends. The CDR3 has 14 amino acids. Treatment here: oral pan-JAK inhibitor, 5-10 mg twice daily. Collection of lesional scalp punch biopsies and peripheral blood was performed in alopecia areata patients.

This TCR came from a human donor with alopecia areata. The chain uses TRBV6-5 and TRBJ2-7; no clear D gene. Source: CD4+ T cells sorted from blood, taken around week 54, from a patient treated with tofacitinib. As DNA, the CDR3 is TGTGCCAGCAGTTACTCGGGGAAAGGCTACGAGCAGTACTTC. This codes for CASSYSGKGYEQYF.